These 29 T cell receptor beta chains were all obtained from the same sample, sequenced in a study of T cells after yellow fever vaccination. TCRdb called the 5' RACE reads again in MiXCR, with one record for every CDR3 protein. The data hold tens of thousands of distinct CDR3 sequences, with just under 8% observed a single time. Material: CD8+ T cells sorted from PBMCs, obtained on the day of the yellow fever booster vaccination. These receptors all stem from a man aged 25-40 years who received the YFV17D yellow fever vaccine.

This clonotype was recorded at least ten times. J is TRBJ1-4 and V is TRBV15; D call uncertain. Germline values: CDR1 LNHNV, CDR2 YYDKDF (reference sequence). This CDR3 contains 13 residues. Trimming cost V 4 bases and J 3 bases, with 6 bases left between them. The chain's CDR3 is CATSTRANEKLFF. The DNA for the CDR3 is TGTGCCACCAGCACCCGGGCTAATGAAAAACTGTTTTTT.

The rearrangement links TRBV13 to TRBJ1-1; 9 positions match TRBD1. The CDR3 sequence is 14 residues long. J lost 4 bases, V lost 5 bases, and 5 bases had no gene match. Germline values: CDR1 PRHDT, CDR2 FYEKMQ (reference sequence). The CDR3 nucleotides read TGTGCCAGCAGCAGACAGGGGGTGACCACTGAAGCTTTCTTT. It encodes CASSRQGVTTEAFF.

This clonotype turned up a few times. The genes are TRBV10-3 and TRBJ2-1; 9 nucleotides align to TRBD2. Germline loops: CDR1 ENHRY, CDR2 SYGVKD. The V gene end was trimmed by 0 bases and the J gene end by 5 bases; junction bases not matched to a gene: 5. The CDR3 length is 16 residues. CDR3 coding DNA: TGTGCCATCAGTGAGTCAGTAGCGGGAGTAAACAATGAGCAGTTCTTC. Protein product: CAISESVAGVNNEQFF.

This clonotype has a handful of counts. The chain has TRBV5-1 and TRBJ1-1; no clear D. The length of the CDR3 is 13 residues. V lost 4 bases and J 5 bases, leaving 12 bases between the germline ends. CDR1 is SGHRS, CDR2 YFSETQ, per germline. For the CDR3, the DNA is TGCGCCAGCAGCGATGGTGGGTTTACTGAAGCTTTCTTT. It is translated as CASSDGGFTEAFF.

This clonotype was found many times. This chain connects TRBV27 to TRBJ2-7; D is ambiguous. V dropped 2 bases and J dropped 0 bases, with 8 bases sitting between them. The CDR3 consists of 14 residues. The germline gives CDR1 MNHEY, CDR2 SMNVEV (reference sequence). CDR3 in DNA: TGTGCCAGCAGTTTAGTCAGGAGCTCCTACGAGCAGTACTTC. The encoded protein is CASSLVRSSYEQYF.

To note about this clonotype: One end of the junction is discordant with germline, which a read error may explain. This chain links TRBV6-4 with TRBJ1-1; possibly TRBD1 for D (5 bases). Germline-derived CDR1 and CDR2 are MRHNA and SNTAGT. This CDR3 is built from 13 residues. In nucleotides, the CDR3 is TGTTCCAGCAGTGAGGGGACGAACACTGAAGCTTTCTTT. Translation gives CSSSEGTNTEAFF.

In nucleotides, the CDR3 is TGTGCCAGCAGGAGGACTAGCGAACAAGAGACCCAGTACTTC. Translation gives CASRRTSEQETQYF. The chain employs TRBV7-9 and TRBJ2-5, with 9 nucleotides matching TRBD2. Germline V CDR1 and CDR2: SEHNR, FQNEAQ (reference sequence). There are 14 residues in the CDR3. V lost 6 bases and J lost 2; bases outside the gene matches: 4. Combining the CDR3 with reference TRBV7-9 and TRBJ2-5 gives the whole variable domain DTGVSQNPRHKITKRGQNVTFRCDPISEHNRLYWYRQTLGQGPEFLTYFQNEAQLEKSRLLSDRFSAERPKGSFSTLEIQRTEQGDSAMYLCASRRTSEQETQYFGPGTRLLVL.

This clonotype was found a few times. The gene calls are TRBV13 and TRBJ2-1; 10 bases align to TRBD1. Germline loops: CDR1 PRHDT, CDR2 FYEKMQ (reference sequence). The CDR3 sequence is 13 residues long. V dropped 5 bases and J dropped 10; count of bases not matched to a gene: 5. The CDR3 DNA sequence: TGTGCCAGCAGCCGACAGGGGGCAAGGGAGCAGTTCTTC. Amino acid sequence: CASSRQGAREQFF. The entire variable domain, with the rest obtained from reference TRBV13 and TRBJ2-1, is as follows: AAGVIQSPRHLIKEKRETATLKCYPIPRHDTVYWYQQGPGQDPQFLISFYEKMQSDKGSIPDRFSAQQFSDYHSELNMSSLELGDSALYFCASSRQGAREQFFGPGTRLTVL.

In this sample, this clonotype turned up a few times. The V call is TRBV10-3, the J call TRBJ1-4; D is uncertain. V gave up 4 bases and J gave up 0 bases, with 15 bases separating them. The CDR3 spans 17 residues. Looked up from germline, CDR1 is ENHRY and CDR2 is SYGVKD. The CDR3 coding sequence is TGTGCCATCAGTGGGCAGTTTATATTTGCAACTAATGAAAAACTGTTTTTT. Its translation is CAISGQFIFATNEKLFF.

This clonotype was counted many times. The rearrangement links TRBV5-1 to TRBJ2-7; 8 bases map to TRBD1. Trimming cost V 0 bases and J 2 bases; bases outside gene matches: 7. Germline V gene lookup returns CDR1 SGHRS and CDR2 YFSETQ. The CDR3 contains 16 residues. In DNA, the CDR3 is TGCGCCAGCAGCTTGGACCCCGGGACAGGACCCTACGAGCAGTACTTC. Amino acids: CASSLDPGTGPYEQYF.

The chain couples TRBV6-2 or TRBV6-3 to TRBJ2-7, with TRBD1 as a possible D gene (5 bases). CDR3 length: 12 residues. The V gene's germline CDR1 is MNHEY and CDR2 SVGEGT. This chain's CDR3 is CATSGLTAVEYF. CDR3 nucleotides: TGTGCGACCTCCGGGCTGACAGCCGTGGAGTACTTC.

This clonotype turned up a few times. The genes are TRBV7-2 and TRBJ2-7; D ambiguous. The CDR3 runs 12 residues. Germline CDR1 is SGHTA and CDR2 is FQGNSA. Trimming removed 6 bases from V and 2 bases from J, with 8 bases in between. The CDR3 DNA is TGTGCCAGCAGAAGTGGGACCTACGAGCAGTACTTC. It codes for CASRSGTYEQYF.

This clonotype showed up just a few times. V and J are TRBV7-9 and TRBJ1-1; D call uncertain. CDR3 length: 12 residues. With 5 bases removed from V and 0 bases from J, the gap between germline ends came to 4 bases. CDR1 is SEHNR, CDR2 FQNEAQ, per germline (reference sequence). The CDR3 reads CASSMVNTEAFF. CDR3 DNA: TGTGCCAGCAGCATGGTGAACACTGAAGCTTTCTTT.

This clonotype was seen ten or more times. V gene TRBV29-1 combines with J gene TRBJ2-4; TRBD1 is a possible D gene (6 bases). The germline V gene has CDR1 SQVTM and CDR2 ANQGSEA. CDR3 length: 14 amino acids. Trimming left V 6 bases short and J 2 bases short, with 14 bases between. The CDR3 DNA follows: TGCAGCGTCATTACCGGGACACCCAAAAACATTCAGTACTTC. It yields the protein CSVITGTPKNIQYF.

The chain links TRBV11-2 to TRBJ2-7, with a tentative D call TRBD1 (6 bases). CDR1 SGHAT and CDR2 FQNNGV come from the germline V gene. Deletions cut 7 bases from V and 5 bases from J, with 15 bases between. The CDR3 consists of 13 residues. The CDR3 is CASNVGRGHEQYF. CDR3 DNA sequence: TGTGCCAGCAACGTAGGCAGGGGCCACGAGCAGTACTTC.

This clonotype has a handful of counts. This chain joins TRBV7-9 and TRBJ2-2; 7 bases are shared with TRBD2. V shed 5 bases, J shed 7 bases, and the junction held 10 bases outside the gene matches. The CDR3 sequence is 15 residues long. CDR1 is SEHNR, CDR2 FQNEAQ, per germline (reference sequence). The CDR3 coding sequence is TGTGCCAGCAGCCACTTCGGGACTACAATCGGGGAGCTGTTTTTT. Translated: CASSHFGTTIGELFF.

This chain uses TRBV5-5 with TRBJ2-1; 10 nucleotides match TRBD2. Losses at the gene ends were 4 bases for V and 3 bases for J; bases not matched to a gene: 4. Germline V gives CDR1 SGHKS, CDR2 YYEKEE (reference sequence). CDR3 length: 15 residues. In DNA, the CDR3 is TGTGCCAGCAGCGCCGGGACTAGCGTCTACAATGAGCAGTTCTTC. This encodes CASSAGTSVYNEQFF.

This clonotype came up a few times. The chain carries TRBV5-1 and TRBJ2-7; tentatively, D is TRBD1 (5 bases). Trimming removed 5 bases from V and 5 bases from J, with 14 bases in between. This CDR3 contains 13 residues. Looked up from germline, CDR1 is SGHRS and CDR2 is YFSETQ. The CDR3 protein is CASSQADSHEQYF. The CDR3 region has the DNA TGCGCCAGCAGTCAGGCTGACAGCCACGAGCAGTACTTC.

This clonotype has just a few counts. The J gene is TRBJ2-1, the V gene TRBV7-8; D is unresolved. V was shortened by 1 base and J by 9 bases, with 7 bases between the two germline ends. The CDR3 length is 12 residues. CDR1 is SGHVS and CDR2 is FQNEAQ in the germline V gene. The CDR3 nucleotides are TGTGCCAGCAGCTTAGATGACATTGAGCAGTTCTTC. Translation gives CASSLDDIEQFF. Complete variable domain (other parts from reference TRBV7-8 and TRBJ2-1): GAGVSQSPRYKVAKRGQDVALRCDPISGHVSLFWYQQALGQGPEFLTYFQNEAQLDKSGLPSDRFFAERPEGSVSTLKIQRTQQEDSAVYLCASSLDDIEQFFGPGTRLTVL.

This clonotype was recorded a few times. The rearrangement uses TRBV20-1 and TRBJ2-7; tentative D call: TRBD2 (6 bases). This CDR3 region has 14 residues. Deletions cut 4 bases from V and 2 bases from J, with 15 bases between. Per the germline V gene, CDR1 is DFQATT and CDR2 is SNEGSKA (reference sequence). This chain's CDR3 is CSATGPEGPYEQYF. In nucleotides, the CDR3 is TGCAGTGCTACGGGGCCGGAGGGCCCCTACGAGCAGTACTTC.

The CDR3 nucleotides are TGTGCCAGCAGTCCTAGGGTGGGGCCCTTGGGCAATGAGCAGTTCTTC. Translation: CASSPRVGPLGNEQFF. The chain recombines TRBV6-5 with TRBJ2-1; D is perhaps TRBD1 (5 bases). V shed 5 bases and J shed 6 bases, with 20 bases lying between them. In germline, CDR1 is MNHEY, CDR2 SVGAGI. The CDR3 has 16 amino acids.

This clonotype was detected only a few times. The chain carries TRBV5-6 and TRBJ2-1, with 7 bases that match TRBD2. Germline loops: CDR1 SGHDT, CDR2 YYEEEE. The CDR3 length is 16 residues. V was pared by 4 bases and J by 6 bases, with 13 bases of the junction left unmatched. For the CDR3, the DNA is TGTGCCAGCAGCCCGACCGGACTAGACTTTCTCAATGAGCAGTTCTTC. Its translation is CASSPTGLDFLNEQFF. Looking up the rest from reference TRBV5-6 and TRBJ2-1 gives the full variable domain: DAGVTQSPTHLIKTRGQQVTLRCSPKSGHDTVSWYQQALGQGPQFIFQYYEEEERQRGNFPDRFSGHQFPNYSSELNVNALLLGDSALYLCASSPTGLDFLNEQFFGPGTRLTVL.

This clonotype was observed a handful of times. CDR3 nucleotide sequence: TGTGCCAGCGCGAGGGGCAGGGAGCAGTACTTC. Translation: CASARGREQYF. The V call is TRBV6-2 or TRBV6-3, the J call TRBJ2-7; D may match TRBD1 or TRBD2 (5 bases each). The CDR3 runs to 11 residues. CDR1 MNHEY and CDR2 SVGEGT come from the germline V gene. Between the trimmed V and J ends, which lost 8 bases and 7 bases, there was a span of 12 bases.

In this sample, this clonotype turned up a few times. The CDR3 nucleotides read TGTGCCAGGGACGTAGAGGAGCAGTACTTC. It encodes CARDVEEQYF. The rearrangement uses TRBV19 and TRBJ2-7; D is ambiguous. The V end lost 9 bases, the J end lost 7 bases, and 10 bases lay between the germline ends. Germline V CDR1 and CDR2: LNHDA, SQIVND (reference sequence). This CDR3 spans 10 amino acids.

This clonotype was picked up a small number of times. The rearrangement joins TRBV27 to TRBJ2-1, with 8 bases aligning to TRBD2. The germline CDR1 and CDR2 sequences are MNHEY and SMNVEV (reference sequence). V dropped 2 bases and J dropped 5; count of bases not matched to a gene: 2. The CDR3 has 14 amino acids. The CDR3 DNA follows: TGTGCCAGCAGTTTAGCGGGAGGACACAATGAGCAGTTCTTC. It is translated as CASSLAGGHNEQFF.

In its sample, this clonotype was seen a few times. The J gene is TRBJ2-7, the V gene TRBV5-5; D may be TRBD1 (6 bases). The CDR3 extends over 14 amino acids. Germline CDR1 and CDR2: SGHKS and YYEKEE (reference sequence). Trimming shortened V by 4 bases and J by 2 bases, and 13 bases separated the two germline ends. DNA for the CDR3: TGTGCCAGCAGCCATATGGACAGAGCCTACGAGCAGTACTTC. Translated: CASSHMDRAYEQYF.

The chain employs TRBV9 and TRBJ2-1; D is uncertain. CDR1 and CDR2 from the germline V gene are SGDLS and YYNGEE. The CDR3 loop spans 14 amino acids. V shed 6 bases and J shed 8 bases, with 18 bases lying between them. The CDR3 coding sequence is TGTGCCAGCACCGCGTCCGCCGCCTGGGATGAGCAGTTCTTC. Its translation: CASTASAAWDEQFF.

This clonotype was seen only once. A read error is possible here, since a much larger clone lies one base away. The CDR3 coding sequence is TGTGCCTGCAGCCCTACAGGGGGCGGTTACAATGAGCAGTTCTTC. It yields the protein CACSPTGGGYNEQFF. This chain connects TRBV3-1 to TRBJ2-1; 9 bases align to TRBD1. There are 15 residues in the CDR3. Germline loops: CDR1 LGHDT, CDR2 YNNKEL (reference sequence).

This clonotype was found a few times. The genes are TRBV28 and TRBJ2-7; D remains unclear. The CDR3 is 14 residues long. Per the germline V gene, CDR1 is MDHEN and CDR2 is SYDVKM. Trimming took 6 bases from V and 2 from J, leaving 14 bases between them. CDR3 region: CASRSVAPPYEQYF. The CDR3 coding sequence is TGTGCCAGCAGATCCGTTGCCCCCCCCTACGAGCAGTACTTC.